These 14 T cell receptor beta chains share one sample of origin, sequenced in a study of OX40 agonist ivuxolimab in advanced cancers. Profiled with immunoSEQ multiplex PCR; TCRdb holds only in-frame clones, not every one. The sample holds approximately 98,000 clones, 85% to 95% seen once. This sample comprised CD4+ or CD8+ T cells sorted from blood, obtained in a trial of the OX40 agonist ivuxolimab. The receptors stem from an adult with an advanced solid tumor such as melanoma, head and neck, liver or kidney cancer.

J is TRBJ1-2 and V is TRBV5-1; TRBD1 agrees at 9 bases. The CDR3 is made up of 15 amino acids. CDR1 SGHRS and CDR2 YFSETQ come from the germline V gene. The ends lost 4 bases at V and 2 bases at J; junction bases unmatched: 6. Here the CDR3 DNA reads TGCGCCAGCAGCCACGCGACAGGGGGGAACTATGGCTACACCTTC. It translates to CASSHATGGNYGYTF.

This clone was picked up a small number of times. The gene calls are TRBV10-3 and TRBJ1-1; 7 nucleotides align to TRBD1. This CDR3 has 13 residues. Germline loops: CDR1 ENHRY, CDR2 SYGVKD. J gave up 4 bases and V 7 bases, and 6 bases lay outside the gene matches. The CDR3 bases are TGTGCCATCAAACAGGGGCACGGCACTGAAGCTTTCTTT. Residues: CAIKQGHGTEAFF.

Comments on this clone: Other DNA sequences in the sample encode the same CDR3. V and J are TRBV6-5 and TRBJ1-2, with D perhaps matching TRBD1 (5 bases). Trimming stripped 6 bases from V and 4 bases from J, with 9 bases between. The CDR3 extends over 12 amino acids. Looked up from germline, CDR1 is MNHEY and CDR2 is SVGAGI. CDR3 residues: CASSPQGYGYTF. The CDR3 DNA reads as TGTGCCAGCAGCCCCCAGGGCTATGGCTACACCTTC.

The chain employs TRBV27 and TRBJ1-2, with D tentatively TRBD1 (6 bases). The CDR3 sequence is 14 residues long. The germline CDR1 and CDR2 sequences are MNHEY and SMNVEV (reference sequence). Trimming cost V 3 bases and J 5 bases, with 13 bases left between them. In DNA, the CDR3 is TGTGCCAGCAGTTTTGGCCAGGGGCGTTATGGCTACACCTTC. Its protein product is CASSFGQGRYGYTF.

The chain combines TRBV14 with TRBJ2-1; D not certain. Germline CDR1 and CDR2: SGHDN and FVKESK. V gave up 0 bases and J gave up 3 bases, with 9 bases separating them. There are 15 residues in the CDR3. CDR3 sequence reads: CASSQDEFRYNEQFF. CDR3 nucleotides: TGTGCCAGCAGCCAAGACGAGTTCCGCTACAATGAGCAGTTCTTC.

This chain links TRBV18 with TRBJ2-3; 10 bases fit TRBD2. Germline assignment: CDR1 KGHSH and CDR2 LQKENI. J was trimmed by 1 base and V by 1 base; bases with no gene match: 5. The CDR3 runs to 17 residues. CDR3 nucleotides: TGTGCCAGCTCACCACTAGCGGGAGGATCGGGCACAGATACGCAGTATTTT. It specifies CASSPLAGGSGTDTQYF. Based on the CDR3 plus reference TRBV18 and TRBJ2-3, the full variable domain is NAGVMQNPRHLVRRRGQEARLRCSPMKGHSHVYWYRQLPEEGLKFMVYLQKENIIDESGMPKERFSAEFPKEGPSILRIQQVVRGDSAAYFCASSPLAGGSGTDTQYFGPGTRLTVL.

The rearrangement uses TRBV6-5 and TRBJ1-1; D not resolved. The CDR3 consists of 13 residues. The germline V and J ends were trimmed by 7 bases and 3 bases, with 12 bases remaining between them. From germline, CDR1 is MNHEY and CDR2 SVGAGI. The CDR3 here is CASTTESHTEAFF. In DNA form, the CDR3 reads TGTGCCAGCACCACAGAGTCTCACACTGAAGCTTTCTTT.

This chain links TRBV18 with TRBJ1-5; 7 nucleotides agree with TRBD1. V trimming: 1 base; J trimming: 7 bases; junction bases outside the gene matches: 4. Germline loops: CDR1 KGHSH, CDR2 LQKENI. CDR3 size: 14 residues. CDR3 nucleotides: TGTGCCAGCTCACCACAGGGGGCAGGGCAGCCCCAGCATTTT. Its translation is CASSPQGAGQPQHF.

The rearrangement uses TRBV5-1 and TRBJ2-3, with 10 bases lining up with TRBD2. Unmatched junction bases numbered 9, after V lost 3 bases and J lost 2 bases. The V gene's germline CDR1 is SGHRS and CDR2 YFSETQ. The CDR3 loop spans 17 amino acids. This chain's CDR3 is CASSSGGLAGVTDTQYF. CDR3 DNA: TGCGCCAGCAGCTCTGGGGGTCTAGCGGGAGTCACAGATACGCAGTATTTT.

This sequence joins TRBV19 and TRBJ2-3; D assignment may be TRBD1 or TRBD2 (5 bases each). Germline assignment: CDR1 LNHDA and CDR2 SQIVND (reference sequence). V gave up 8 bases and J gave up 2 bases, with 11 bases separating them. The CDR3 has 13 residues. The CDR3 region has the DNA TGTGCCAGTTCCCGGGGCCTCACAGATACGCAGTATTTT. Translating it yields CASSRGLTDTQYF.

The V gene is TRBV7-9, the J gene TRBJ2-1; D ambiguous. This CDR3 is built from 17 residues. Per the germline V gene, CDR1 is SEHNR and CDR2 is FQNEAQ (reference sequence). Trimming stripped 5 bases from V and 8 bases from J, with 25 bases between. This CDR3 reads CASSPLIGPRPSHEQFF. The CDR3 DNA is TGTGCCAGCAGCCCTCTGATAGGCCCCCGGCCGAGTCATGAGCAGTTCTTC.

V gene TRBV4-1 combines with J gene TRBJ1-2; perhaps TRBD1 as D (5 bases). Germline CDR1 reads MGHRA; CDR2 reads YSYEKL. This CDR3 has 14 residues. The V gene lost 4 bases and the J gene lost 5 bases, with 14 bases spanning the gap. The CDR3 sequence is CASSPTGTGYGYTF. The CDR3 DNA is TGCGCCAGCAGCCCTACCGGGACTGGTTATGGCTACACCTTC.

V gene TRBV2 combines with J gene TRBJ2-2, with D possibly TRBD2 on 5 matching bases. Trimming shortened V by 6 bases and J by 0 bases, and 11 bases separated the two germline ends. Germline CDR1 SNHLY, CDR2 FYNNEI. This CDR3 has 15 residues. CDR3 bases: TGTGCCAGCAGGGGGAGAGGGACGAACACCGGGGAGCTGTTTTTT. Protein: CASRGRGTNTGELFF.

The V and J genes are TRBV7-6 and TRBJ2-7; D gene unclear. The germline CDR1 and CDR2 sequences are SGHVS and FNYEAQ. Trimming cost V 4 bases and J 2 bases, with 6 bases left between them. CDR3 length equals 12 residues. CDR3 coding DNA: TGTGCCAGCAGCTCCGGTACCTACGAGCAGTACTTC. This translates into CASSSGTYEQYF. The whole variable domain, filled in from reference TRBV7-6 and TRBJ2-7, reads GAGVSQSPRYKVTKRGQDVALRCDPISGHVSLYWYRQALGQGPEFLTYFNYEAQQDKSGLPNDRFSAERPEGSISTLTIQRTEQRDSAMYRCASSSGTYEQYFGPGTRLTVT.